This entry concerns a single TCR beta chain. The data derive from a study of T cell responses to AZD1222 COVID-19 vaccine. Germline CDR1 reads ENHRY; CDR2 reads SYGVKD. This CDR3 region has 16 residues. The V end was cut by 5 bases, the J end by 3 bases, with 14 bases between. Profiled with immunoSEQ multiplex PCR; TCRdb holds only in-frame clones, not every one. The data show tens of thousands of clones, with roughly nine tenths seen just once and approximately 4.2% held by the top ten. The material sequenced was peripheral blood, taken on day 0 of AZD1222 vaccination. The receptor was isolated from an adult in good health. This sequence joins TRBV10-3 and TRBJ2-6; possibly TRBD1 for D (5 bases). CDR3 DNA: TGTGCCATCAGTAGGGGCGCGCAGGATGGGGCCAACGTCCTGACTTTC. Its protein product is CAISRGAQDGANVLTF.